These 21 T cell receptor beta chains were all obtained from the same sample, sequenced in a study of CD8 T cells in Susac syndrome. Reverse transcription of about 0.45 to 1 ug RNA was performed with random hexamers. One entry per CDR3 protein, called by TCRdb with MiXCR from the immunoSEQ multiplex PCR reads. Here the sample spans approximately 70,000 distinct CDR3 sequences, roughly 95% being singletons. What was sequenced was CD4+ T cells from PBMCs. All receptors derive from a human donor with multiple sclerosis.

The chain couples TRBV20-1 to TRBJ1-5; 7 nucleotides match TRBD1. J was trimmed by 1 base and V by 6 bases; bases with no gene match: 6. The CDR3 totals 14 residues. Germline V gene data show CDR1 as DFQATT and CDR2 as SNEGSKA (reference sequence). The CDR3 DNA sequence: TGCAGTGCCTCTAACAGGGGAAGCAATCAGCCCCAGCATTTT. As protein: CSASNRGSNQPQHF.

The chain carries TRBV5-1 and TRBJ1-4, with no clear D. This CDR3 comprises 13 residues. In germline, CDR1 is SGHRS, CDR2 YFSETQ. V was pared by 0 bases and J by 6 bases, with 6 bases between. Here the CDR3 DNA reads TGCGCCAGCAGCTTGGCGGCGGATGAAAAACTGTTTTTT. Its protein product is CASSLAADEKLFF.

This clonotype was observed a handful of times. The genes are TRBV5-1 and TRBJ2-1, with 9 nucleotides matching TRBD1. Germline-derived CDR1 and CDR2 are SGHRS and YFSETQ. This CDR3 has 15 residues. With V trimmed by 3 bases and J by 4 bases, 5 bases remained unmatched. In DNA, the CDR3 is TGCGCCAGCAGCTCCGACAGGGGGGGTTACAATGAGCAGTTCTTC. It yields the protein CASSSDRGGYNEQFF. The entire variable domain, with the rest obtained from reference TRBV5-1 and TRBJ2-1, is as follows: KAGVTQTPRYLIKTRGQQVTLSCSPISGHRSVSWYQQTPGQGLQFLFEYFSETQRNKGNFPGRFSGRQFSNSRSEMNVSTLELGDSALYLCASSSDRGGYNEQFFGPGTRLTVL.

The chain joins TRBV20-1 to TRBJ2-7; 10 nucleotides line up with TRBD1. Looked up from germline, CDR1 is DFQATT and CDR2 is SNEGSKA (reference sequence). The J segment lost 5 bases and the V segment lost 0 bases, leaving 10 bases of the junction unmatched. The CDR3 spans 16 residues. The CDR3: CSARDSGTGVFHEQYF. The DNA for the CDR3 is TGCAGTGCTAGAGACTCGGGGACAGGGGTTTTCCACGAGCAGTACTTC.

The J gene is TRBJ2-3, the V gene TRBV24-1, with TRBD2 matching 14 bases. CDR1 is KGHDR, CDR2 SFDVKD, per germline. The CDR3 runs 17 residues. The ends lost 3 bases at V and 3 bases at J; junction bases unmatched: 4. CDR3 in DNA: TGTGCCACCAGTGATCCAGGACTAGCGGGGGGTACAGATACGCAGTATTTT. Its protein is CATSDPGLAGGTDTQYF.

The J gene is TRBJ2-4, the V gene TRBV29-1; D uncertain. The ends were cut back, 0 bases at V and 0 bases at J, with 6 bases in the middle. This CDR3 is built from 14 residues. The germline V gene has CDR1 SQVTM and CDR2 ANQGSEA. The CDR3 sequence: CSVEDALAKNIQYF. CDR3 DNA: TGCAGCGTTGAAGACGCACTAGCCAAAAACATTCAGTACTTC.

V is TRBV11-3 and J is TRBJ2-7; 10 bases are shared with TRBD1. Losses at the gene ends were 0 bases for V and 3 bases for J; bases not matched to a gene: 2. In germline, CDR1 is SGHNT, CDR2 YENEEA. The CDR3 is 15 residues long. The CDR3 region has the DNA TGTGCCAGCAGCTTAGATGGGACAGGGGTCTACGAGCAGTACTTC. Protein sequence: CASSLDGTGVYEQYF.

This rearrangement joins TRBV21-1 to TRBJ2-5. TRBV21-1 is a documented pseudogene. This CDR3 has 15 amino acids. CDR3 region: CASSFQSQPTETQYF. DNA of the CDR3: TGTGCCAGCAGCTTCCAGTCTCAACCGACGGAGACCCAGTACTTC.

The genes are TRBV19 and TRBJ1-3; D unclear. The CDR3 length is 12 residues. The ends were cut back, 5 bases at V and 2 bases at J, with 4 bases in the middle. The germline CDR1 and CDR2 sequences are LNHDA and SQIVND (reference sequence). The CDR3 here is CASSWAGNTIYF. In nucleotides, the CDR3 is TGTGCCAGTAGTTGGGCTGGAAACACCATATATTTT.

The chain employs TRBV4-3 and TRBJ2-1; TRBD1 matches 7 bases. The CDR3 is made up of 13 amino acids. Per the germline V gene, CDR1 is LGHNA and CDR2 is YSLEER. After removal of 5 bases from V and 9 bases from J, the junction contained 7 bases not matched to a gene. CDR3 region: CASSGQVVGEQFF. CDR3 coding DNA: TGCGCCAGCAGCGGACAGGTAGTCGGTGAGCAGTTCTTC.

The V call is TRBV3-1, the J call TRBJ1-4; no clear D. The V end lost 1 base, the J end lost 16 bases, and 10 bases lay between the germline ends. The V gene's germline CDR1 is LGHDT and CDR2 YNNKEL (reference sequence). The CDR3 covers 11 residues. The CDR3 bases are TGTGCCAGCAGCCAAGGCTGGGCCCGGTTTTTT. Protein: CASSQGWARFF.

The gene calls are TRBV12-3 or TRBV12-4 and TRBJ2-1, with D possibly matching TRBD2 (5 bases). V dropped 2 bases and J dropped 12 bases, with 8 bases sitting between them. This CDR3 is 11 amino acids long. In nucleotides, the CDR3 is TGTGCCAGCAGTTTATGGGCGGGGCAGTTCTTC. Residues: CASSLWAGQFF.

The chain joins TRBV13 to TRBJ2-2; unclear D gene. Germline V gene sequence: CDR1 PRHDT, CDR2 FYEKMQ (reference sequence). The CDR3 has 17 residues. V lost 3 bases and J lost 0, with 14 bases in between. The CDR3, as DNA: TGTGCCAGCAGCTTTTCCGGGCCTCTTGCGAACACCGGGGAGCTGTTTTTT. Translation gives CASSFSGPLANTGELFF.

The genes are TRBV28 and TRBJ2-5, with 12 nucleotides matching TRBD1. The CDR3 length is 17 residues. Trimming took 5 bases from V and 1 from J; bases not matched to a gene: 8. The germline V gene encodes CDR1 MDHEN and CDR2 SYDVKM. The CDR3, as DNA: TGTGCCAGCAGTGCGGGACAGGGGGCGGGTGGCCAAGAGACCCAGTACTTC. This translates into CASSAGQGAGGQETQYF.

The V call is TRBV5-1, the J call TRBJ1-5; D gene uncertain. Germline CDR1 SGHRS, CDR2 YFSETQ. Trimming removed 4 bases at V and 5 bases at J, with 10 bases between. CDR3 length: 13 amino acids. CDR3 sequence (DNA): TGCGCCAGCAGCGCTTCAACCGATCAGCCCCAGCATTTT. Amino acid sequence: CASSASTDQPQHF.

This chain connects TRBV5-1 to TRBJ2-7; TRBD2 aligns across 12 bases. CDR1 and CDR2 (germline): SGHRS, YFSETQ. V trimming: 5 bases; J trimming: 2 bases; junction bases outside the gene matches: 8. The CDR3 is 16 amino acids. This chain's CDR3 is CASRTSGGPTTYEQYF. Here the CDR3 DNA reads TGCGCCAGCAGGACTAGCGGGGGCCCTACAACCTACGAGCAGTACTTC.

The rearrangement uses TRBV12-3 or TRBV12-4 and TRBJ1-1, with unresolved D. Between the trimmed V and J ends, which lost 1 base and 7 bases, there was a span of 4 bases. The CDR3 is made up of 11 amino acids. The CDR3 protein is CASSLDSEAFF. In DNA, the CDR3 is TGTGCCAGCAGTTTAGACAGTGAAGCTTTCTTT.

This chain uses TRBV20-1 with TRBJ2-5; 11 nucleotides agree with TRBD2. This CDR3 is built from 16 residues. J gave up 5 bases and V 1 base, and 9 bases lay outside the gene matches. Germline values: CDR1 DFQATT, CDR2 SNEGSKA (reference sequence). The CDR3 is CSARVTSGGLRETQYF. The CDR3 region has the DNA TGCAGTGCTAGAGTTACTAGCGGGGGCCTCCGCGAGACCCAGTACTTC.

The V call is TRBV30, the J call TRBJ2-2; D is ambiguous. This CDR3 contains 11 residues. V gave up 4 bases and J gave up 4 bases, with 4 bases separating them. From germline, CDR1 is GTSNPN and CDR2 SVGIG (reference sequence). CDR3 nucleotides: TGTGCCTGGACTGCCACCGGGGAGCTGTTTTTT. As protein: CAWTATGELFF. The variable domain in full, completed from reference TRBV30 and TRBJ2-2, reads SQTIHQWPATLVQPVGSPLSLECTVEGTSNPNLYWYRQAAGRGLQLLFYSVGIGQISSEVPQNLSASRPQDRQFILSSKKLLLSDSGFYLCAWTATGELFFGEGSRLTVL.

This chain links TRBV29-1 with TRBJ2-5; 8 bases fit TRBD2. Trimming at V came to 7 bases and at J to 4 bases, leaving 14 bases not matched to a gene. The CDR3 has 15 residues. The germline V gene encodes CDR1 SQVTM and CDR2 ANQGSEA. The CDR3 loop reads CSAPGPGGASETQYF. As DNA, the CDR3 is TGCAGCGCCCCCGGGCCGGGGGGGGCCTCAGAGACCCAGTACTTC.

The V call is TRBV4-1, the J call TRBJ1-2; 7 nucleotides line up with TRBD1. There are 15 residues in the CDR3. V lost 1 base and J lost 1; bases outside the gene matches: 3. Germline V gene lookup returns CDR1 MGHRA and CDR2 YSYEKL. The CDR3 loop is CASSQVGTVNYGYTF. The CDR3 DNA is TGCGCCAGCAGCCAAGTTGGGACAGTTAACTATGGCTACACCTTC.